This TCR beta chain stems from a study of beta chain features in type 1 diabetes. Regarding the study as a whole: PCR might pick shorter templates more often, in the same way for patients and controls. Among all four CD4+ subsets, Type 1 diabetes patients had TCRB CDR3s that were moderately but significantly shorter.

Notes on this clone: Its antigen is unidentified.

All of the isolated RNA was reverse transcribed, so expressed TCRB transcripts were sequenced. TCRdb's copy holds only in-frame clones and misses some; the assay was immunoSEQ multiplex PCR. Of over 300,000 clones detected, approximately 9.7% appear once; the ten largest clones hold about 1%. The length of the CDR3 is 16 residues. V was trimmed by 5 bases and J by 0 bases, leaving 16 bases between them. CDR1 is LNHDA, CDR2 SQIVND, per germline (reference sequence). The source is a man aged 30-40 years with type 1 diabetes. The chain carries TRBV19 and TRBJ1-1; D is unclear. What was sequenced was central memory CD4+ T cells from blood. The CDR3 spells CASSPPTRRMNTEAFF. CDR3 coding DNA: TGTGCCAGTAGTCCACCCACTAGGCGGATGAACACTGAAGCTTTCTTT.